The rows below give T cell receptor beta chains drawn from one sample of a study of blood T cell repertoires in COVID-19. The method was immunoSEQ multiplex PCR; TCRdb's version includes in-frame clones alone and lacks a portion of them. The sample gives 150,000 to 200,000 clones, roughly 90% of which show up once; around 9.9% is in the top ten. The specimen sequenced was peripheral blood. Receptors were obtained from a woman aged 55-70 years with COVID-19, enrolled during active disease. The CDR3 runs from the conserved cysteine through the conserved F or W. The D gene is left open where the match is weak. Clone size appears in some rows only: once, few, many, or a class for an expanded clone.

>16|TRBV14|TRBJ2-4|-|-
TGTGCCAGCAGCCAAGGCCAGGGATGGGCCAAAAACATTCAGTACTTC
CASSQGQGWAKNIQYF
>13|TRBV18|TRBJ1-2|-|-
TGTGCCAGCTCACCACTTAGGGGCTATGGCTACACCTTC
CASSPLRGYGYTF
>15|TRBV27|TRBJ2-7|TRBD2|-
TGTGCCAGCAGTTTAAGAGGGGAGGGCTCCTACGAGCAGTACTTC
CASSLRGEGSYEQYF
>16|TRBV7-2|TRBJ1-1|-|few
TGTGCCAGCAGCTTAAGGTTCGGGGCGGGGGGAACTGAAGCTTTCTTT
CASSLRFGAGGTEAFF
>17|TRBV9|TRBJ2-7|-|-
TGTGCCAGCAGCGTAGGGTCCCGTGGACTGCCAGCCTACGAGCAGTACTTC
CASSVGSRGLPAYEQYF
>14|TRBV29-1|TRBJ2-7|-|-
TGCAGCGCCGCATCAGGTGCTACGACCTACGAGCAGTACTTC
CSAASGATTYEQYF
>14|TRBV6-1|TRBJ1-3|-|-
TGTGCCAGCAGTGAATGGGCCTCTGGAAACACCATATATTTT
CASSEWASGNTIYF
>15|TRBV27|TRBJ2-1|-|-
TGTGCCAGCAGGAATACGGGACTTGCTAACAATGAGCAGTTCTTC
CASRNTGLANNEQFF
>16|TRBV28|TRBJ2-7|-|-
TGTGCCAGCAGTTGGAGAGTCGGCGGGATGTTTGACGAGCAGTACTTC
CASSWRVGGMFDEQYF
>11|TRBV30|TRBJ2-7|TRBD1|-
TGTGCCTGGGGGACAGGCGGACCTCCGTCCTTC
CAWGTGGPPSF
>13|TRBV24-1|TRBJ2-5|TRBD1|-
TGTGCCACCCAGGACAGGGGTCGTGAGACCCAGTACTTC
CATQDRGRETQYF
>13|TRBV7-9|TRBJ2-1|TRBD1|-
TGTGCCAGCAGCCCCACAGGGGGCCATGAGCAGTTCTTC
CASSPTGGHEQFF
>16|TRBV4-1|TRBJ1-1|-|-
TGCGCCAGCAGCCTCCCTGATGGGGCTCCGAACACTGAAGCTTTCTTT
CASSLPDGAPNTEAFF
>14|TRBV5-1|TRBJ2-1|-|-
TGCGCCAGCAGCTTAGCGGGGACAAACAATGAGCAGTTCTTC
CASSLAGTNNEQFF
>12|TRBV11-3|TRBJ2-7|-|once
TGTGCCAGCAGCTTGGCAAGCTACGAGCAGTACTTC
CASSLASYEQYF
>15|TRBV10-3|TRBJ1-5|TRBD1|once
TGTGCCATCAGCCGCGGACAGGGCGGCAATCAGCCCCAGCATTTT
CAISRGQGGNQPQHF
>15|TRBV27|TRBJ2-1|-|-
TGTGCCAGCAGTTTATCCCCTAGTTTGTTCAATGAGCAGTTCTTC
CASSLSPSLFNEQFF
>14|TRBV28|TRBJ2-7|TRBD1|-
TGTGCCAGCAGTTTTGGACAGGGAGCCCACGAGCAGTACTTC
CASSFGQGAHEQYF
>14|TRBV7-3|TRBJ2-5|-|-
TGTGCCAGCAGCCTAGCTCTTAGCCAAGAGACCCAGTACTTC
CASSLALSQETQYF
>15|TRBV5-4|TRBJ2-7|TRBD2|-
TGTGCCAGCAGCTTGACGGCTAGCGGGTTGGTCGAGCAGTACTTC
CASSLTASGLVEQYF
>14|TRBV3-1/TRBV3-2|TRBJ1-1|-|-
TGTGCCAGCAGCCAGGTTCTTGGAGTTGGCTGGGCTTTCTTT
CASSQVLGVGWAFF
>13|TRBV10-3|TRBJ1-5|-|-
TGTGCCATCAGTGGACAGAACAATCAGCCCCAGCATTTT
CAISGQNNQPQHF
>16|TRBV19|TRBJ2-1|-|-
TGTGCCAGTAGTCTCAGGACTGGGAGCTCCTACAATGAGCAGTTCTTC
CASSLRTGSSYNEQFF
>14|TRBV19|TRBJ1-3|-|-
TGTGCCAGTAGTATAGCGGGGGCTGGAAACACCATATATTTT
CASSIAGAGNTIYF
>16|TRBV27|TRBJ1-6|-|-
TGTGCCAGCAGTTTATCGGCCGGAGGTTTGAGGTCACCCCTCCACTTT
CASSLSAGGLRSPLHF
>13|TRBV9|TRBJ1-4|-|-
TGTGCCAGCAGCGTAGGGGCAGGAGAAAAACTGTTTTTT
CASSVGAGEKLFF
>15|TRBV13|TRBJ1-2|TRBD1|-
TGTGCCAGCAGCTCCGATCGCCGGACAGGGGCGGGCTACACCTTC
CASSSDRRTGAGYTF
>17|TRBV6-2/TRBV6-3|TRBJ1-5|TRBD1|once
TGTGCCAGCAGTTACTCGCCAGGGGGAAGTAGCAATCAGCCCCAGCATTTT
CASSYSPGGSSNQPQHF
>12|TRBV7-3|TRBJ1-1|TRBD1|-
TGTGCCAGCAGCGATGGACAGGCTGAAGCTTTCTTT
CASSDGQAEAFF
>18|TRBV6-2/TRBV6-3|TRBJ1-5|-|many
TGTGCCAGCAGTTACAGGCCTCAGACCCCAGCGGAGAATCAGCCCCAGCATTTT
CASSYRPQTPAENQPQHF
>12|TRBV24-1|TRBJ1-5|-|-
TGTGCCACCAGTAACTTGGATCAGCCCCAGCATTTT
CATSNLDQPQHF
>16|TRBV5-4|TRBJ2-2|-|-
TGTGCCAGCATCCTAGGGGGTCCAGCCAACACCGGGGAGCTGTTTTTT
CASILGGPANTGELFF
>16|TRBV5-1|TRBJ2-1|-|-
TGCGCCAGCAGCTTCGGCGGACAGGGACTAATCAATGAGCAGTTCTTC
CASSFGGQGLINEQFF
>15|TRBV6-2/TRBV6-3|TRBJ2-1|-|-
TGTGCCAGCAGTTTGAAAACTCTCCTTCTCAATGAGCAGTTCTTC
CASSLKTLLLNEQFF
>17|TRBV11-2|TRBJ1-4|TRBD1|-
TGTGCCAGCAGACCGACAGGGGCTCTTTCAACTAATGAAAAACTGTTTTTT
CASRPTGALSTNEKLFF
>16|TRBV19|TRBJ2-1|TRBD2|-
TGTGCCAGTAGTATAGTTAGCGGGGGGGTTTTGTATGAGCAGTTCTTC
CASSIVSGGVLYEQFF
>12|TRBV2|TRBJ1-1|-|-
TGTGCCATCGACAGATCAAACACTGAAGCTTTCTTT
CAIDRSNTEAFF
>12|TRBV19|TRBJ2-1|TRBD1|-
TGTGCCAGTAGTTTACAGGGGGGCGAGCAGTTCTTC
CASSLQGGEQFF
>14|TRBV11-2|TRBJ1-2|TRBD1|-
TGTGCCAGCAGCTCGGGACAGGGGATTGGCGGCTACACCTTC
CASSSGQGIGGYTF
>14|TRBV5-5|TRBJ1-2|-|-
TGTGCCAGCAGCTTGGGTGCGTCAGGGAACGGCTACACCTTC
CASSLGASGNGYTF
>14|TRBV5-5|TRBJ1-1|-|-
TGTGCCAGCACCCGAGACAGGTCTGTGGGCGAAGCTTTCTTT
CASTRDRSVGEAFF
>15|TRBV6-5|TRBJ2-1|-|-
TGTGCCAGCAGTTACTCTCCTAGCTCCTACAATGAGCAGTTCTTC
CASSYSPSSYNEQFF
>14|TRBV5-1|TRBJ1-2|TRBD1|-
TGCGCCAGCAGCTCCGGACAGGTATCCTATGGCTACACCTTC
CASSSGQVSYGYTF
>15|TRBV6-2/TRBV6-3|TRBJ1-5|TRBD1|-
TGTGCCAGCAGTTACAGGGGGCTGGGCAATCAGCCCCAGCATTTT
CASSYRGLGNQPQHF